The TCR beta chain under discussion was sequenced for a study of human T cells and chemical hapten exposure. Germline CDR1 SGHNT, CDR2 YYREEE (reference sequence). Trimming removed 2 bases at V and 0 bases at J, with 5 bases between. CDR3 size: 13 residues. TCRdb re-called the RACE reads with MiXCR, one entry per CDR3 protein. The sample holds roughly 52,000 distinct CDR3 sequences, about 9.9% seen once. Time point noted: patch test 2, 6 weeks after DPC sensitization. Treatment: therapeutic diphenylcyclopropenone sensitization with weekly scalp DPC. The starting material, unfractionated whole blood, was used for total RNA extraction. This clonotype was observed a handful of times.

Sequencing was performed on whole blood, taken in connection with sensitization to the hapten diphenylcyclopropenone (DPC). This rearrangement joins TRBV5-4 to TRBJ1-1; D remains unclear. The sequence was obtained from a woman aged 45-65 years with alopecia areata. Some clones in this sample may be carry-over from other donors' samples. CDR3 DNA sequence: TGTGCCAGCAGCTTCTCGTTGAACACTGAAGCTTTCTTT. Amino acids: CASSFSLNTEAFF.